The TCR beta chain described here comes from a study of post-analysis software for immune sequencing data (dated by TCRdb to between 2015 and 2017). Concerning the study at large: Disease courses on record covered relapsing-remitting, secondary progressive and progressive-relapsing multiple sclerosis, though some patients had no subtype annotation. A subset of samples was prepared in parallel using single-end sample barcoding, then pooled and co-amplified after Illumina adapter ligation. The multiple sclerosis patient repertoires were compared with more than 10 previously published healthy control repertoires from donors aged roughly 6 to 27 years.

Beyond this particular receptor, the publication reports: Patients showed significantly higher frequencies than controls for a few TRBV segments, among them TRBV5-6, TRBV5-1 and TRBV20-1. Strong co-clustering of samples prepared in the same batch was shown by direct clustering with F measure, prompting a batch-effect correction. Normalized Chao1 diversity was significantly lower in multiple sclerosis patients than controls, suggesting substantial peripheral T-cell clonal expansion. The multiple sclerosis patient group was slightly younger than the control group.

To prepare the library, PCR was applied. The sequencer listed for this sample is Illumina HiSeq 2500. To reduce PCR and sequencing biases, unique molecular identifiers were incorporated into the TCR beta cDNA libraries. Every 1 to 10 million input T cells yielded approximately 500,000 cDNA molecules, meaning each molecule approximated one T cell. The same protocol used for the earlier healthy control dataset was applied to prepare and sequence the patient libraries. Within a given batch, samples were prepared together, multiplexed and sequenced on the same HiSeq lane. On the authors' methods: MIGEC handled the raw barcoded reads, throwing out single-read molecular identifier groups before consensus assembly and CDR3 extraction. VDJtools was used for post-analysis of the clonotype tables, and diversity was normalized by down-sampling every dataset to the size of the smallest sample. In repertoire overlap clustering, CDR3 amino acid sequences, but not nucleotide sequences, were matched to correct batch-related cross-sample contamination. The public reads were reprocessed in TCRdb via fastp at Q25 and MiXCR, keeping in-frame beta chains. CDR3 protein duplicates are merged, each entry listing the most common genes and DNA. These V and J calls rely on TCRdb rather than the paper's analysis. The sample table lists around 710,000 distinct CDR3 sequences, under 60% of them with a count of one. The ten largest clones add up to roughly 4.5% of the sample.

TCR beta repertoires were profiled from peripheral blood of more than ten young patients with multiple sclerosis to demonstrate the VDJtools post-analysis software. Multiple sclerosis patients were children and adolescents aged about 6 to 17 years. The CDR3 goes from the cysteine to the phenylalanine over 15 residues. Of the read, only the CDR3 DNA is kept; its 45 bases are in frame from base 1. Trimming takes 5 bases from V and 3 bases from J, and the germline ends sit 17 bases apart. CDR1 MNHEY and CDR2 SMNVEV are derived from the germline V gene (reference sequence). About this clonotype itself: This receptor's antigen is unknown. Base qualities are not provided; no much larger clone lies one nucleotide away.

This chain is built from TRBV27 and TRBJ2-7, with a weak D call of TRBD1 (6 bases match). Sequencing was carried out using blood. This receptor was identified in a girl between 10 and 17 years old with multiple sclerosis. The CDR3 region: CASSTSDQGYYEQYF. The DNA reads as follows: TGTGCCAGCAGTACCTCGGATCAGGGGTACTACGAGCAGTACTTC.